A single sample gave rise to the 17 T cell receptor beta chains below, sequenced in a study of T cell responses to AZD1222 COVID-19 vaccine. The protocol was immunoSEQ multiplex PCR, while the TCRdb copy is restricted to in-frame clones and leaves out a portion. The table has about 130,000 clones, roughly 85% seen once. Sequencing was performed on peripheral blood, taken 28 days after the second dose of the MenACWY control vaccine. Source of these receptors: an adult who received the MenACWY meningococcal vaccine as a control.

The genes are TRBV28 and TRBJ1-5; D not certain. This CDR3 has 14 amino acids. V dropped 6 bases and J dropped 2 bases, with 11 bases sitting between them. The germline V gene encodes CDR1 MDHEN and CDR2 SYDVKM. This chain's CDR3 is CASSTPHGNQPQHF. CDR3 DNA: TGTGCCAGCAGCACCCCTCACGGCAATCAGCCCCAGCATTTT.

The genes are TRBV5-1 and TRBJ1-3, with 7 bases lining up with TRBD1. With 3 bases clipped from V and 0 bases from J, the junction kept 12 bases outside the gene matches. Germline assignment: CDR1 SGHRS and CDR2 YFSETQ. The CDR3 loop spans 18 amino acids. The CDR3 nucleotides read TGCGCCAGCAGCTCGCTACCGAGACAGGGTTTCTCTGGAAACACCATATATTTT. Translation gives CASSSLPRQGFSGNTIYF.

The chain couples TRBV3-1 (or the pseudogene TRBV3-2) to TRBJ1-2, with D uncertain. V was shortened by 4 bases and J by 7 bases, with 13 bases between the two germline ends. Germline CDR1 reads LGHDT; CDR2 reads YNNKEL (reference sequence). The CDR3 covers 13 residues. The CDR3: CASSPDGFFGYTF. The CDR3, as DNA: TGTGCCAGCAGCCCGGACGGTTTCTTTGGCTACACCTTC.

The V and J genes are TRBV4-1 and TRBJ1-1; D is unclear. Per germline, CDR1 MGHRA and CDR2 YSYEKL. V lost 1 base and J lost 1, with 7 bases in between. The length of the CDR3 is 14 residues. The chain's CDR3 is CASSQGGSNTEAFF. CDR3 nucleotides: TGCGCCAGCAGCCAAGGTGGTTCGAACACTGAAGCTTTCTTT.

The CDR3: CASSIGGTVRDGYTF. The DNA for the CDR3 is TGTGCCAGTAGTATAGGCGGAACTGTTCGGGATGGCTACACCTTC. V and J are TRBV19 and TRBJ1-2, with no clear D. The CDR3 length is 15 residues. Germline V gene data show CDR1 as LNHDA and CDR2 as SQIVND (reference sequence). V shed 1 base and J shed 6 bases, with 15 bases lying between them. Looking up the rest from reference TRBV19 and TRBJ1-2 gives the full variable domain: DGGITQSPKYLFRKEGQNVTLSCEQNLNHDAMYWYRQDPGQGLRLIYYSQIVNDFQKGDIAEGYSVSREKKESFPLTVTSAQKNPTAFYLCASSIGGTVRDGYTFGSGTRLTVV.

V is TRBV7-2 and J is TRBJ2-6; D is uncertain. The CDR3 has 15 residues. Germline V gene sequence: CDR1 SGHTA, CDR2 FQGNSA. Trimming shortened V by 2 bases and J by 3 bases, and 8 bases separated the two germline ends. The CDR3 reads CASSLSFGGANVLTF. The DNA of the CDR3 is TGTGCCAGCAGCTTAAGTTTTGGTGGGGCCAACGTCCTGACTTTC.

The rearrangement joins TRBV10-3 to TRBJ2-5, with 8 positions matching TRBD1. V shed 2 bases, J shed 4 bases, and the junction held 3 bases outside the gene matches. The CDR3 has 14 amino acids. The germline V gene encodes CDR1 ENHRY and CDR2 SYGVKD. CDR3 sequence reads: CAISETDRGETQYF. CDR3 sequence (DNA): TGTGCCATCAGTGAGACCGACAGGGGAGAGACCCAGTACTTC.

V usage is TRBV28 and J usage is TRBJ1-5; 7 bases map to TRBD1. The V gene end was trimmed by 6 bases and the J gene end by 0 bases; junction bases not matched to a gene: 11. In germline, CDR1 is MDHEN, CDR2 SYDVKM. The length of the CDR3 is 17 residues. CDR3 amino acids: CASSPTTGAPSNQPQHF. The CDR3 bases are TGTGCCAGCAGCCCGACTACAGGGGCCCCTAGCAATCAGCCCCAGCATTTT.

This chain connects TRBV4-2 to TRBJ1-5; D is perhaps TRBD1 (5 bases). Germline V gives CDR1 LGHNA, CDR2 YNFKEQ. The CDR3 has 15 amino acids. Trimming removed 2 bases from V and 1 base from J, with 9 bases in between. The CDR3 nucleotides read TGTGCCAGCAGCCAAACCTGGGACAGCAATCAGCCCCAGCATTTT. This codes for CASSQTWDSNQPQHF.

This clone has only one observation. The gene calls are TRBV11-2 and TRBJ2-5; no firm D call. The CDR3 has 14 amino acids. The V gene's germline CDR1 is SGHAT and CDR2 FQNNGV. Between the trimmed V and J ends, which lost 5 bases and 1 base, there was a span of 11 bases. The CDR3 DNA is TGTGCCAGCAGCCCCCGGGCGAGCCAAGAGACCCAGTACTTC. Protein sequence: CASSPRASQETQYF.

The rearrangement joins TRBV7-3 to TRBJ1-1; no firm D call. The CDR3 covers 13 residues. V was cut by 3 bases and J by 3 bases, with 8 bases left in between. The V gene's germline CDR1 is SGHTA and CDR2 FQGTGA. In DNA, the CDR3 is TGTGCCAGCAGCTTTCTTGGGGACACTGAAGCTTTCTTT. Encoded protein: CASSFLGDTEAFF.

The chain combines TRBV20-1 with TRBJ1-1; D is undetermined. Trimming pared 3 bases from V and 7 bases from J, leaving 9 bases between. Germline V gene data show CDR1 as DFQATT and CDR2 as SNEGSKA (reference sequence). This CDR3 region has 11 residues. In nucleotides, the CDR3 is TGCAGTGCTAGCGAGCTCAGTGAAGCTTTCTTT. Its translation is CSASELSEAFF.

Worth noting for this clone: A read error may account for a junction end that differs from germline. This chain links TRBV29-1 with TRBJ2-7; D gene ambiguous. The CDR3 length is 14 residues. Germline V lookup: CDR1 SQVTM, CDR2 ANQGSEA. The CDR3 DNA reads TGCAGCGTAGAAGCGTGGAGAGACGGCTACGAGCAGTACTTC. This encodes CSVEAWRDGYEQYF.

This clone came up a few times. J is TRBJ2-1 and V is TRBV29-1, with 11 nucleotides matching TRBD2. Trimming cost V 6 bases and J 10 bases; bases outside gene matches: 11. Germline CDR1 reads SQVTM; CDR2 reads ANQGSEA. The CDR3 contains 14 residues. The CDR3 loop reads CSVVPGLAVREQFF. The CDR3 DNA is TGCAGCGTGGTCCCGGGACTAGCGGTTCGGGAGCAGTTCTTC.

The V and J genes are TRBV18 and TRBJ1-2; 9 positions match TRBD1. The ends lost 2 bases at V and 2 bases at J; junction bases unmatched: 9. Germline loops: CDR1 KGHSH, CDR2 LQKENI. This CDR3 contains 17 residues. The CDR3 spells CASSPSLTGGANYGYTF. The DNA for the CDR3 is TGTGCCAGCTCACCATCTCTCACAGGGGGCGCAAACTATGGCTACACCTTC. Variable domain in full (rest from reference TRBV18 and TRBJ1-2): NAGVMQNPRHLVRRRGQEARLRCSPMKGHSHVYWYRQLPEEGLKFMVYLQKENIIDESGMPKERFSAEFPKEGPSILRIQQVVRGDSAAYFCASSPSLTGGANYGYTFGSGTRLTVV.

This clone occurred once. The V call is TRBV4-1, the J call TRBJ1-3; D gene uncertain. The ends were cut back, 2 bases at V and 4 bases at J, with 15 bases in the middle. This CDR3 is built from 16 residues. Germline values: CDR1 MGHRA, CDR2 YSYEKL. As DNA, the CDR3 is TGCGCCAGCAGCCAATCGAGGAGTTCCTTAGGAAACACCATATATTTT. Its translation is CASSQSRSSLGNTIYF.

This clone was detected a few times. This rearrangement joins TRBV7-9 to TRBJ2-1; D ambiguous. Germline V gene sequence: CDR1 SEHNR, CDR2 FQNEAQ (reference sequence). This CDR3 region has 14 residues. Trimming shortened V by 2 bases and J by 6 bases, and 11 bases separated the two germline ends. The CDR3 DNA sequence: TGTGCCAGCAGCTTACTCGGTGGCGGCAATGAGCAGTTCTTC. Translated: CASSLLGGGNEQFF.